This T cell receptor beta chain was sequenced in a study of T cell changes during pregnancy in multiple sclerosis. The CDR3 has 17 amino acids. In germline, CDR1 is LNHNV, CDR2 YYDKDF (reference sequence). The junction had 14 bases not matched to a gene; V was cut back by 5 bases and J by 4 bases. Method: immunoSEQ multiplex PCR; TCRdb's copy keeps in-frame clones and lacks some. Of some 10,000 clones in the sample, roughly 82% were seen once. The V call is TRBV15, the J call TRBJ2-3; 8 bases fit TRBD2. The sample in question was CD8+ T cells from peripheral blood mononuclear cells, obtained after pregnancy. The sequence derives from a female donor in good health, enrolled as a control in a pregnancy study. Written as DNA, the CDR3 is TGTGCCACCAGCCGACCGACCGACGGGAGGGCCTCAGATACGCAGTATTTT. Its translation is CATSRPTDGRASDTQYF.